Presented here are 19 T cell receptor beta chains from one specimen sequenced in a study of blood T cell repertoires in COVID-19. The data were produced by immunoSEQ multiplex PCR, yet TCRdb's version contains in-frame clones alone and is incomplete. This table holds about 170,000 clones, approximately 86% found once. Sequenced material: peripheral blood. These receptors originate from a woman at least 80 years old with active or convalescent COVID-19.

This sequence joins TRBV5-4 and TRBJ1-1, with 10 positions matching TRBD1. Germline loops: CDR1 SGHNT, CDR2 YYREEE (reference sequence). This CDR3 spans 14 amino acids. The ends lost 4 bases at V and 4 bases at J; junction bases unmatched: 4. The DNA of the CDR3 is TGTGCCAGCAGCGAAGGACAGGGGGGCACTGAAGCTTTCTTT. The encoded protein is CASSEGQGGTEAFF.

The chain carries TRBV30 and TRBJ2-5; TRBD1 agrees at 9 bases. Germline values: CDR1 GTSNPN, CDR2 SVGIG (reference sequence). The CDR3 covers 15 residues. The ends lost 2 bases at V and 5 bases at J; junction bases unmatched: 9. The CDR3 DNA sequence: TGTGCCTGGAGTCCCCGGACAGGGGCTGGGGAGACCCAGTACTTC. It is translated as CAWSPRTGAGETQYF. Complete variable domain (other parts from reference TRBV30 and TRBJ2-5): SQTIHQWPATLVQPVGSPLSLECTVEGTSNPNLYWYRQAAGRGLQLLFYSVGIGQISSEVPQNLSASRPQDRQFILSSKKLLLSDSGFYLCAWSPRTGAGETQYFGPGTRLLVL.

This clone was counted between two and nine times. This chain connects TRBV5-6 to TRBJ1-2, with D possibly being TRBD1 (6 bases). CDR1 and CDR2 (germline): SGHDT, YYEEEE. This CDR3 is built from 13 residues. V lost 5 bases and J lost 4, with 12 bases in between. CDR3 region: CASRTWTVYGYTF. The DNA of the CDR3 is TGTGCCAGCAGGACGTGGACAGTCTATGGCTACACCTTC.

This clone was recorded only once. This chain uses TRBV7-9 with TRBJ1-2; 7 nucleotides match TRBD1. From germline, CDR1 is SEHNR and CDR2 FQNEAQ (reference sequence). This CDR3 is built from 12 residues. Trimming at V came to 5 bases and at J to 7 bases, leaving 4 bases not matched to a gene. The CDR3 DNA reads TGTGCCAGCAGCACAGGGGAGGTTGGCTACACCTTC. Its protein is CASSTGEVGYTF.

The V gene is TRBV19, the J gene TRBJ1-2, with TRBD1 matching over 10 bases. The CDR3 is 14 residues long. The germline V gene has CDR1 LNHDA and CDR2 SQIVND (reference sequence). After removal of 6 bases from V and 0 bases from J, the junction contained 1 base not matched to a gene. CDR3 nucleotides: TGTGCCAGTAGGACAGGGGGCACTAACTATGGCTACACCTTC. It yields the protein CASRTGGTNYGYTF.

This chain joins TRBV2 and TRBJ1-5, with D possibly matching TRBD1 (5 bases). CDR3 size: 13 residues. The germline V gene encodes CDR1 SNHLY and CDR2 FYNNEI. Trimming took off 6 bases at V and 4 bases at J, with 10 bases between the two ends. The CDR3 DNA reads TGTGCCAGCAGGGGGCTGGCGAATCAGCCCCAGCATTTT. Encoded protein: CASRGLANQPQHF.

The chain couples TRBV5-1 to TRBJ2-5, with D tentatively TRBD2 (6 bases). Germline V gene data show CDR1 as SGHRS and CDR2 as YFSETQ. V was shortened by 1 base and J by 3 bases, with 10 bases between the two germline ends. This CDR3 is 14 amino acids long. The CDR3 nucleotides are TGCGCCAGCAGCTTGATGGGGGGTGAAGAGACCCAGTACTTC. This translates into CASSLMGGEETQYF. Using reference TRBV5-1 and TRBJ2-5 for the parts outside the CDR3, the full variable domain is KAGVTQTPRYLIKTRGQQVTLSCSPISGHRSVSWYQQTPGQGLQFLFEYFSETQRNKGNFPGRFSGRQFSNSRSEMNVSTLELGDSALYLCASSLMGGEETQYFGPGTRLLVL.

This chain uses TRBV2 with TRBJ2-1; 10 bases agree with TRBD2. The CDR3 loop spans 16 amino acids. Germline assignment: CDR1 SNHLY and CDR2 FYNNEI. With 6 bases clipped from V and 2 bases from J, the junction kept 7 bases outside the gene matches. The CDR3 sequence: CASRLGLAWPYNEQFF. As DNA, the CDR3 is TGTGCCAGCAGGCTGGGACTAGCGTGGCCCTACAATGAGCAGTTCTTC.

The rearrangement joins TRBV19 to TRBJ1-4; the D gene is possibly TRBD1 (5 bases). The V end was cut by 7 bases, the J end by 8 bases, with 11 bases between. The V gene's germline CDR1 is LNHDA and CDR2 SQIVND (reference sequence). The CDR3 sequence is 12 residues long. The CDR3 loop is CASTPGGEKLFF. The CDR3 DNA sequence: TGTGCCAGTACCCCCGGGGGAGAAAAACTGTTTTTT.

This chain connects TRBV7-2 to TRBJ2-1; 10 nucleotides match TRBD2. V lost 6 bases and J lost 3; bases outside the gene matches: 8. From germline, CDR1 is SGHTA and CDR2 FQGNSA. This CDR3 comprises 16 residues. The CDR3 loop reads CASRPRSSGGYNEQFF. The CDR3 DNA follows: TGTGCCAGCAGACCAAGGTCTAGCGGGGGCTACAATGAGCAGTTCTTC.

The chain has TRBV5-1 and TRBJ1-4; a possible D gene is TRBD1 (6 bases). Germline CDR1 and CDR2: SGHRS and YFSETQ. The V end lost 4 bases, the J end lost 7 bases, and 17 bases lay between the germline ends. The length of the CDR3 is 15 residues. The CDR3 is CASSQVGGGGEKLFF. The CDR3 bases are TGCGCCAGCAGCCAAGTAGGGGGTGGTGGTGAAAAACTGTTTTTT.

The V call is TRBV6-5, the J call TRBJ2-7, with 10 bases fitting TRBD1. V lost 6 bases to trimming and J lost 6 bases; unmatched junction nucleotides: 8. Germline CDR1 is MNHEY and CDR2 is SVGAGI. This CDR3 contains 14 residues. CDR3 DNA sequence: TGTGCCAGCAGCTCCGGGACAGGGGCAGTCGAGCAGTACTTC. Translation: CASSSGTGAVEQYF.

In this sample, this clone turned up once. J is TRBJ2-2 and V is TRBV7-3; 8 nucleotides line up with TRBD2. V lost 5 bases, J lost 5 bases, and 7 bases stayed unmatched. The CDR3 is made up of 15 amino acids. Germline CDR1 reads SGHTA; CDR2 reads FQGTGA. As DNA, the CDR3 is TGTGCCAGCAGCGAAAGCGGGACTAGTACCGGGGAGCTGTTTTTT. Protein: CASSESGTSTGELFF.

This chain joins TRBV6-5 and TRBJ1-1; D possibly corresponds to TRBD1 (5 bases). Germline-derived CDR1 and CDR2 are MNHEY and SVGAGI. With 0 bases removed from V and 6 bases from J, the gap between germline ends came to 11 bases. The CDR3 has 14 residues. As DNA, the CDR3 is TGTGCCAGCAGTTACTCGGGGGGACGGGCTGAAGCTTTCTTT. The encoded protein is CASSYSGGRAEAFF.

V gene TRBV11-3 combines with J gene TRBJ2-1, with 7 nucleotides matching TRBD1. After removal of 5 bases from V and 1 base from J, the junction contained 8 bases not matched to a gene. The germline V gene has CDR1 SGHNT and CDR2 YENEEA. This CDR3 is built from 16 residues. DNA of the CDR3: TGTGCCAGCAGCCGCACAGGGGTAGGGTCCTACAATGAGCAGTTCTTC. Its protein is CASSRTGVGSYNEQFF. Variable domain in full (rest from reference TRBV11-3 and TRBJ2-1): EAGVVQSPRYKIIEKKQPVAFWCNPISGHNTLYWYLQNLGQGPELLIRYENEEAVDDSQLPKDRFSAERLKGVDSTLKIQPAELGDSAVYLCASSRTGVGSYNEQFFGPGTRLTVL.

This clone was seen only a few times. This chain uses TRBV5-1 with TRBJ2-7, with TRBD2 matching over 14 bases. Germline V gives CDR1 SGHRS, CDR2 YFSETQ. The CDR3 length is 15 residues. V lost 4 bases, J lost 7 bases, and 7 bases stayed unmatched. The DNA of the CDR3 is TGCGCCAGCAGCGGCGGGACTAGCGGGAGTGGTGAGCAGTACTTC. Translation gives CASSGGTSGSGEQYF.

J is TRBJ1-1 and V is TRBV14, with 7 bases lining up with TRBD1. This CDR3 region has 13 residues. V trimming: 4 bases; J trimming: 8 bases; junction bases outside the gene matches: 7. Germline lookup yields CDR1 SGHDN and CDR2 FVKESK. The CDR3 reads CASSPQLGQEAFF. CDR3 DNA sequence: TGTGCCAGCAGCCCCCAACTGGGACAGGAAGCTTTCTTT.

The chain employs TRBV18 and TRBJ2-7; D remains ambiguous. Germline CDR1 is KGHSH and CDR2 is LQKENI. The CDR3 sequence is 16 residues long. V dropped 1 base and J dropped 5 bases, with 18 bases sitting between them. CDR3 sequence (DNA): TGTGCCAGCTCACCACGAGTACAGTTAAGATCTAACGAGCAGTACTTC. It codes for CASSPRVQLRSNEQYF.

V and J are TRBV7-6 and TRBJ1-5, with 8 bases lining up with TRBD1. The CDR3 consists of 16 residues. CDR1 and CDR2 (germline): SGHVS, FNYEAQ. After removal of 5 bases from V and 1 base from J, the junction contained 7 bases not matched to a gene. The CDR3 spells CASSLTGGLSNQPQHF. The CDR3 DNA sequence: TGTGCCAGCAGCCTAACAGGGGGACTAAGCAATCAGCCCCAGCATTTT.